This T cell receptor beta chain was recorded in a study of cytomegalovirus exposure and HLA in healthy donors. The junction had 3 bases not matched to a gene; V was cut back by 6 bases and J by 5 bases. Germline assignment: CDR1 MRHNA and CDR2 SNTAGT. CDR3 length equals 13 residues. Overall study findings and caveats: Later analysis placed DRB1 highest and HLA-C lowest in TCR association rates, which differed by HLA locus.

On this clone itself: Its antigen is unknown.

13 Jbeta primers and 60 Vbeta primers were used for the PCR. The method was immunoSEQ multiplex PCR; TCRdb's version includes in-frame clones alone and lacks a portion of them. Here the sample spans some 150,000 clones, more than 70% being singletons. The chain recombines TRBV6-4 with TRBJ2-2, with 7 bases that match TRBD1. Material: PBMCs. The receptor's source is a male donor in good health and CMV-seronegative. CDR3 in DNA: TGTGCCAGCAGCAAGACAGGGACCGGGGAGCTGTTTTTT. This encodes CASSKTGTGELFF.